The clone carrying this TCR beta chain was seen more than once but under ten times. The protocol was immunoSEQ multiplex PCR, while the TCRdb copy is restricted to in-frame clones and leaves out a portion. The sample holds about 160,000 clones; about 85% are singletons and the top ten take 5.4%. The data belong to a study of blood T cell repertoires in COVID-19. Study at large: Sample material is recorded as cDNA or gDNA derived from T cells, B-cell-depleted T cells, or PBMCs.

Trimming at V came to 11 bases and at J to 1 base, leaving 9 bases not matched to a gene. The CDR3 contains 14 residues. Germline CDR1 is LNHDA and CDR2 is SQIVND (reference sequence). While infection was still active, Seattle patients were enrolled and then followed longitudinally. The clonotype originates from a woman aged 45-65 years with COVID-19, enrolled during active disease. The chain couples TRBV19 to TRBJ2-7, with 9 bases that match TRBD2. The sample taken for sequencing was peripheral blood. CDR3 amino acids: CASRREGASYEQYF. In DNA form, the CDR3 reads TGTGCCTCCCGGCGGGAGGGGGCTTCCTACGAGCAGTACTTC. Together with reference TRBV19 and TRBJ2-7, the CDR3 gives the full variable domain: DGGITQSPKYLFRKEGQNVTLSCEQNLNHDAMYWYRQDPGQGLRLIYYSQIVNDFQKGDIAEGYSVSREKKESFPLTVTSAQKNPTAFYLCASRREGASYEQYFGPGTRLTVT.